This T cell receptor beta chain was recorded in a study of OX40 agonist ivuxolimab in advanced cancers. Germline V lookup: CDR1 SGHRS, CDR2 YFSETQ. Trimming left V 3 bases short and J 3 bases short, with 15 bases between. The CDR3 loop spans 15 amino acids. The method was immunoSEQ multiplex PCR; TCRdb's version includes in-frame clones alone and lacks a portion of them. Of 36,000 or so clones detected, around four fifths appear once; the ten largest clones hold around 10%. V usage is TRBV5-1 and J usage is TRBJ1-2; D gene uncertain. The specimen was CD4+ or CD8+ T cells sorted from blood, collected in a trial of the OX40 agonist ivuxolimab. The TCR originated in an adult with an advanced solid tumor such as melanoma, head and neck, liver or kidney cancer. CDR3 nucleotides: TGCGCCAGCAGCTCGGACGGTGTATTCGACTATGGCTACACCTTC. Amino acids: CASSSDGVFDYGYTF.